This T cell receptor beta chain was observed in a study of cytomegalovirus exposure and HLA in healthy donors (dated by TCRdb to about 2017). As for the study more broadly: An earlier analysis of more than 550 of the donors reported about 260 Gb of sequence data and around 100 million unique TCR beta sequences obtained from about 179 million T cells. All discovery cohort repertoires had been generated on a single sequencing platform. The T cell repertoires of 666 subjects were profiled by immunosequencing and related to cytomegalovirus serostatus. The number of typed donors differed by locus: about 620-630 for A, B, C, DRB1 and DQB1; roughly 510 for DQA1; some 610 for DPA1; and roughly 490 for DPB1. The study aimed to test whether cataloging public T cell receptors could reveal signatures of past pathogen exposure. A separate validation cohort of roughly 130 different subjects was used in addition to the 666-subject first cohort. Rather than using new phenotypic data, the later analysis identified candidate immune exposures from TCR beta sequences and from how often those sequences occurred across donors. The genetic ancestry cluster associated with self-reported Caucasian donors included roughly four fifths of the 300 to 400 genotyped donors. Among several hundred genotyped donors of the cohort, an average of around 220,000 unique TCR beta nucleotide sequences was sequenced per donor, of which approximately 19% were non-productive. Approximately 300 gigabases of sequencing data and 91 million or so unique TCR sequences made up an early release that covered several hundred HLA-typed donors. Because of strong linkage in the cohort, five DR-DQ haplotypes were treated as single units for association and clustering. High-throughput TCR immunosequencing, statistical association of individual TCRs with disease status, and machine learning were combined to predict cytomegalovirus infection status. A later genetic analysis took genome-wide SNP genotypes for about three fifths of the roughly 700 donors and used that subset as a discovery cohort. HLA typing covered class I and class II loci at four-digit resolution. Alongside the repertoire data, information on donor age, sex, ethnicity and CMV serostatus was compiled. A later analysis re-analyzed previously published TCR beta repertoires from 660 or so donors and added high-resolution HLA genotyping to study TCR occurrence patterns. To decide whether each TCR beta V gene segment behaved as functional or pseudogenic, an earlier analysis of fewer than 750 of the donors relied on high-throughput TCR beta sequencing.

Preparation of the library involved the immunoSEQ multiplex PCR assay. For the multiplex PCR, a mixture combining 60 forward primers for TCR Vbeta segments and 13 reverse primers for TCR Jbeta segments was used. The CDR3 region of rearranged TCR beta genes was amplified from genomic DNA with a multiplex PCR assay. Amplified TCR beta libraries were sequenced as 87-base-pair reads on the Illumina HiSeq System. Under the source paper's analysis protocol: A later analysis tallied 75 million to 95 million unique TCR beta chains across the 640 or so repertoires, and approximately 12 million of those chains were shared by two or more donors. Raw reads were error-corrected and collapsed into unique sequences with a nearest-neighbor algorithm that merged closely related sequences to remove PCR and sequencing errors. V, D and J gene segments were assigned by aligning CDR3 sequences to IMGT reference sequences. For a sequence to be retained, a match of at least six nucleotides to both a V gene segment and a J gene segment was required. Rearrangements were classified as productive when the CDR3 lacked stop codons and remained in frame with V and J, and all other rearrangements were classified as non-productive. Following IMGT convention, CDR3 was defined as the stretch from the second conserved V-encoded cysteine to the conserved J-encoded phenylalanine. In an earlier analysis of approximately 590 of the donors, sequences lacking an unambiguous match to a single V gene segment were excluded. An earlier analysis of under 750 of the donors called V segments functional above 56.7% productive rearrangements and segregating when the between-donor standard deviation exceeded 5%. A statistical classification framework was built to diagnose cytomegalovirus status from the catalog of TCR beta chain sequences. V and J gene assignment, in a later analysis, came from comparing TCR nucleotide sequences with IMGT/GENE-DB human TR gene sequences. In a later analysis, CDR3 sequences and most-parsimonious VDJ recombination scenarios were assigned using the TCRdist pipeline. In a later analysis, each TCR beta chain was defined by its CDR3 amino acid sequence together with its V-gene family, and reads without a unique V-gene family were excluded. A later analysis removed several hundred highly shared, low-generation-probability nucleotide sequences to deal with suspected cross-contamination and a sequencing artifact. A later analysis calculated a clonal expansion index for each public chain from normalized within-repertoire ranks of inferred template counts. In a later analysis, generation probabilities were computed using a VDJ recombination model fitted to out-of-frame rearrangements, and the results were checked against IGoR. Hypergeometric tests were used in a later analysis to score TCR-TCR, TCR-HLA and TCR-CMV co-occurrence, with a repertoire-size bias correction applied to the TCR pairs. To estimate false discovery rates, a later analysis permuted the HLA or CMV assignments 20 times. In a later analysis, co-occurring TCRs were grouped with DBSCAN, and TCRdist sequence similarity was added when clustering was performed within HLA-allele-positive subsets. Repertoires with fewer than 30,000 or more than 120,000 public chains were left out of co-occurrence clustering, as were a few repertoires with anomalous nucleotide sharing. TCRdb mirrors the immuneACCESS table, restricted to in-frame sequences. Some clones are absent from its copies; in checked studies, under half trace to an unresolved V gene, and the reason for the others is unknown. V, J and clone size are those of that table, while D and trimming were read from the DNA. Across this sample there are over 250,000 clones, with 70% to 90% seen only once. Around 3.7% of the sample goes to the ten largest clones.

The cohort was made up of approximately 670 healthy bone marrow donors. At the time of sampling, every cohort member was nominally healthy, though immune exposures that went unrecorded were likely present. The donor tested CMV seropositive and was one of the 289 seropositive cohort members. Each donor provided a peripheral blood sample, and peripheral blood mononuclear cells were used for TCR beta sequencing. The Qiagen DNeasy Blood Extraction Kit was used to extract genomic DNA from the blood cell samples. Paper-wide results and their limitations: When HLA alleles, especially DR and DQ, strongly co-occurred, TCR associations were difficult to assign to individual alleles. A group of highly shared sequence variants was considered likely to be a technical artifact of the sequencing pipeline. The study gave a list of more than 150 TCR beta chains associated with cytomegalovirus. Some IMGT-functional V segments, including TRBV6-2 and TRBV6-3, could not be distinguished by the 87-base-pair reads and were therefore excluded. The only immune exposure information available for the cohort was CMV serostatus. Correlated functional status among segregating V segments might reflect linkage disequilibrium, but an unknown experimental factor could not be ruled out. Compared with the roughly 710-donor mean, donors in an Asian-associated ancestry cluster had fewer N-insertions in productive TCRs, according to a later genetic analysis. Roughly 17 rarely observed V segments, including chromosome 9 orphons, were excluded from the earlier analysis of some 590 of the donors because counts were too low. In a later analysis, several top co-occurrence clusters were reported to appear linked to parvovirus B19, influenza, CMV and Epstein-Barr virus. The classifier was reported to diagnose cytomegalovirus status with high specificity and sensitivity in both the original cohort and the validation cohort. At a false discovery rate of 0.05, a later analysis linked fewer than 20,000 TCR beta sequences to specific HLA alleles. In an earlier analysis of 500 to 650 of the donors, most TCR beta V segments appeared in productive rearrangements about 90% or about 30% of the time, broadly matching IMGT annotations. Because some donors lacked HLA typing at each locus, the association tests relied only on the typed subset. It was suggested by the authors that the approach could potentially be generalized to other disease states and immunological phenotypes. A later analysis found that most CMV-associated TCR beta chains appeared HLA-restricted, with HLA associations seemingly driven largely by CMV exposure. In this cohort, only TCR beta chains were sequenced, and detectable features were limited by the absence of alpha or paired-chain data. An association between a missense DCLRE1C variant and V-gene and J-gene trimming of TCR beta chains was found in a later genetic analysis and replicated in an independent cohort. In a later analysis, the rate of TCR association differed among HLA loci, with DRB1 alleles having the most associated TCRs and HLA-C alleles having the fewest. The presence/absence analyses assumed that sequencing depth was roughly uniform across donors, and that assumption may not be true. In vitro tests confirmed that a few of the cytomegalovirus-associated TCR beta chains recognize cytomegalovirus antigens. A further reported finding was that TCR beta sequences accurately predicted the HLA-A and HLA-B alleles for most subjects in the first cohort. Across donors, most TCR sequences were observed very rarely, whereas some public TCRs were present in many individuals. In a later analysis, HLA-associated TCR beta chains were found to be more clonally expanded and to have lower generation probabilities than equally common non-associated chains.

Concerning this clone: It has no known antigen specificity. No quality values exist for individual bases; no much larger clone is one base distant. In the same sample, other DNA sequences code for this CDR3.

The germline V gene (reference sequence) sets CDR1 to SGHNT and CDR2 to YYREEE. For this chain, trimming is 4 bases at the V end and 0 bases at the J end, and the number of junction bases without a gene match is 5. The CDR3 spans 15 residues, from the cysteine through the phenylalanine. Only the CDR3 DNA stays, 45 bases, in frame from base 1. The chain is made from TRBV5-4 and TRBJ1-1, and TRBD1 aligns with 8 junction nucleotides. Input material: PBMCs. The TCR originated in a man between 35 and 55 years old in good health and CMV-seropositive. CDR3 protein: CASSPRTGLNTEAFF. The sequence in DNA is TGTGCCAGCAGCCCTAGGACAGGGCTGAACACTGAAGCTTTCTTT.